This T cell receptor beta chain comes out of a study of blood T cell repertoires in COVID-19. This CDR3 has 12 amino acids. The ends were cut back, 2 bases at V and 8 bases at J, with 9 bases in the middle. Per the authors' pipeline: Scientists estimated how many nucleated cells there were by amplifying reference gene primers. TCRdb's copy holds only in-frame clones and misses some; the assay was immunoSEQ multiplex PCR. V and J calls and clone size are given by that table; D and trimming were obtained from the DNA. The table has hundreds of thousands of clones, around nine tenths seen once. The source material was peripheral blood. The chain combines TRBV12-3 or TRBV12-4 with TRBJ1-1; perhaps TRBD1 as D (6 bases). The source of this sequence is a woman aged 70 to 79 with COVID-19, enrolled during active disease. The CDR3 coding sequence is TGTGCCAGCAGTTTATTGGGACAAGAAGCTTTCTTT. Translation gives CASSLLGQEAFF.